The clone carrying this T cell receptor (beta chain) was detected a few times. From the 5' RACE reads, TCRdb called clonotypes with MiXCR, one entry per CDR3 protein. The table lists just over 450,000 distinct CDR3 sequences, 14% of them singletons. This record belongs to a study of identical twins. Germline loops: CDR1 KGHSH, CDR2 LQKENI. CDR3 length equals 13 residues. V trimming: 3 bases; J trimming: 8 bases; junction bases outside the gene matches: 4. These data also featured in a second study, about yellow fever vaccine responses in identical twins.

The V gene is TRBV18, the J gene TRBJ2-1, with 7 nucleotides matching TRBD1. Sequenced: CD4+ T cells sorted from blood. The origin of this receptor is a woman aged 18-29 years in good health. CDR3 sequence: CASSPQGDDEQFF. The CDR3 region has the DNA TGTGCCAGCTCACCCCAGGGGGATGATGAGCAGTTCTTC. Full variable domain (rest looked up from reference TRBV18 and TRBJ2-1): NAGVMQNPRHLVRRRGQEARLRCSPMKGHSHVYWYRQLPEEGLKFMVYLQKENIIDESGMPKERFSAEFPKEGPSILRIQQVVRGDSAAYFCASSPQGDDEQFFGPGTRLTVL.